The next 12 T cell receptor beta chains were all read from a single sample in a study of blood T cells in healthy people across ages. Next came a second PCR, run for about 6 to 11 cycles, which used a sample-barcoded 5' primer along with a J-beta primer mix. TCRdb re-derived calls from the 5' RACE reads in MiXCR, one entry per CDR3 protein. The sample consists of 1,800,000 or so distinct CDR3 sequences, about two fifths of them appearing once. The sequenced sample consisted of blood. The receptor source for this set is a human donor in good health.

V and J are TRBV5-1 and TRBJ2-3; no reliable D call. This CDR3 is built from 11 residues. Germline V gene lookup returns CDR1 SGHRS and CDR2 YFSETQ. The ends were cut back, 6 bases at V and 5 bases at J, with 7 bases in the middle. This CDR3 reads CASMVRDTQYF. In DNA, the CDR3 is TGCGCCAGCATGGTTAGAGATACGCAGTATTTT.

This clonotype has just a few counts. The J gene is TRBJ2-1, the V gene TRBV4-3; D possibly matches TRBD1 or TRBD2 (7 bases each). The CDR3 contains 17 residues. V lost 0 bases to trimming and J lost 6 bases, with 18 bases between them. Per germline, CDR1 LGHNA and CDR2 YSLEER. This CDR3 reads CASSQEAVQGGPNEQFF. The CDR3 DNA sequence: TGCGCCAGCAGCCAAGAGGCCGTTCAGGGGGGGCCCAATGAGCAGTTCTTC.

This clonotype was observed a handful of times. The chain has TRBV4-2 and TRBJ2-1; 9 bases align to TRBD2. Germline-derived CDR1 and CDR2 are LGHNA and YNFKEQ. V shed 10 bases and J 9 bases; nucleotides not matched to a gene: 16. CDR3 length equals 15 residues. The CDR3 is CATASSGDVSGEQFF. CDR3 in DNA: TGTGCCACCGCGTCTAGCGGGGACGTATCCGGTGAGCAGTTCTTC.

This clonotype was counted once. The CDR3 DNA follows: TGTGCCAGCAGCTTACGAGACAGGGTGACTTTCTATGGCTACACCTTC. It translates to CASSLRDRVTFYGYTF. The J gene is TRBJ1-2, the V gene TRBV7-9, with TRBD1 identical over 7 bases. The J segment lost 4 bases and the V segment lost 2 bases, leaving 10 bases of the junction unmatched. This CDR3 is built from 16 residues. Germline loops: CDR1 SEHNR, CDR2 FQNEAQ (reference sequence).

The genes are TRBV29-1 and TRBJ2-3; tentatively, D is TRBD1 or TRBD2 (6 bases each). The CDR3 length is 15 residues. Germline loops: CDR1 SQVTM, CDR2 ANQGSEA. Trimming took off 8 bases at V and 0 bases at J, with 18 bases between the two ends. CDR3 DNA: TGCAGCTATAGCAAGACGGGGGCAAGCACAGATACGCAGTATTTT. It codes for CSYSKTGASTDTQYF.

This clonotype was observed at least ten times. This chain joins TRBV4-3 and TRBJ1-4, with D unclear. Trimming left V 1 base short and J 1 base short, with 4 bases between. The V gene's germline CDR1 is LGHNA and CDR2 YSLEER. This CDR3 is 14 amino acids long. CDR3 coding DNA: TGCGCCAGCAGCCAAGGGGGAACTAATGAAAAACTGTTTTTT. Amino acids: CASSQGGTNEKLFF.

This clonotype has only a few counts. The CDR3 nucleotides read TGTGCCAGCAGTTTCCAGGGGCCCCCGGGGGACGAGCAGTACTTC. It translates to CASSFQGPPGDEQYF. J is TRBJ2-7 and V is TRBV27; D may match TRBD1 or TRBD2 (6 bases each). Germline CDR1 MNHEY, CDR2 SMNVEV (reference sequence). V lost 3 bases and J 5 bases, leaving 17 bases between the germline ends. This CDR3 has 15 residues.

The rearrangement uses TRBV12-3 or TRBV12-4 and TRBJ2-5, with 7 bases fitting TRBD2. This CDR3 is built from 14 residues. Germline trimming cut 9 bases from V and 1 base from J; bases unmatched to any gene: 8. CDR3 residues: CASGNGGTQETQYF. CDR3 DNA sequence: TGTGCCAGTGGTAACGGGGGGACCCAAGAGACCCAGTACTTC.

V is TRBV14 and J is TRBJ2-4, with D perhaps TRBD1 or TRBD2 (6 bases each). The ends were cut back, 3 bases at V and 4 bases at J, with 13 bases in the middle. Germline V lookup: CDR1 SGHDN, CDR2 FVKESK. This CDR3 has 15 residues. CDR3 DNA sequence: TGTGCCAGCAGCCATCGCGGGACAACTAAAAACATTCAGTACTTC. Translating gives CASSHRGTTKNIQYF.

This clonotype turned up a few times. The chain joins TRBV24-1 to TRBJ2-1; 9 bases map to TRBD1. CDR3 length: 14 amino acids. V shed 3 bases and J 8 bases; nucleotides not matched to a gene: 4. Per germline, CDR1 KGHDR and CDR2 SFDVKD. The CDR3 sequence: CATSDGRQGDEQFF. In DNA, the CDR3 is TGTGCCACCAGTGATGGGAGACAGGGGGATGAGCAGTTCTTC.

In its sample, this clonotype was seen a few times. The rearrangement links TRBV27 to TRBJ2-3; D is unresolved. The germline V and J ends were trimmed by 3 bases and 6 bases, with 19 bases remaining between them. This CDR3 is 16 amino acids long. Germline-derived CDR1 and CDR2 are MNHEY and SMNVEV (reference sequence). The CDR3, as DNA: TGTGCCAGCAGTTTGCAACTCCTTGGACGGCGGGATACGCAGTATTTT. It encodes CASSLQLLGRRDTQYF.

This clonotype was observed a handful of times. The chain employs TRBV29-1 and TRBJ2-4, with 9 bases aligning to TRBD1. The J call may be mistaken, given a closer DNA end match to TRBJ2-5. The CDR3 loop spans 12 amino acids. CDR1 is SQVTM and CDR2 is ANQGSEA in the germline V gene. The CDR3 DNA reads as TGCAGCGTCCAGACAGGGGGAGAGACCCAGTACTTC. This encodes CSVQTGGETQYF.